This TCR beta chain was found in a study of shared clonotypes between healthy human individuals. Looking at the study overall: The donor pool was made up of a couple of women and a few men aged 18 to 49. CD4 naive and CD4 memory each took three plates per donor, while CD8 naive took two and CD8 memory one. General study findings and limits: In a few donors, about 5% of naive CD4 clonotypes appeared in common.

In regard to this clone: Its antigen is unknown.

On sorted subsets, replicate PCRs used roughly 190 ng DNA, or tens of thousands of T cell genomes. The data were produced by immunoSEQ multiplex PCR, yet TCRdb's version contains in-frame clones alone and is incomplete. The data contain about 2.3 million clones, over 90% of them seen just once; the ten biggest clones take up about 0.39%. V lost 3 bases and J 2 bases, leaving 13 bases between the germline ends. The CDR3 has 15 amino acids. Germline V gene sequence: CDR1 SGHRS, CDR2 YFSETQ. The receptor was derived from a man between 18 and 29 years old in good health. Some clones in this sample may be carry-over from other donors' samples. The rearrangement uses TRBV5-1 and TRBJ2-3; D may be TRBD2 (6 bases). What was sequenced was naive CD4+ T cells from PBMCs. Stated subset: CD45RA+ positively selected. CDR3 nucleotide sequence: TGCGCCAGCAGCTCCTTGGGCGGGACCACAGATACGCAGTATTTT. This sequence encodes CASSSLGGTTDTQYF.